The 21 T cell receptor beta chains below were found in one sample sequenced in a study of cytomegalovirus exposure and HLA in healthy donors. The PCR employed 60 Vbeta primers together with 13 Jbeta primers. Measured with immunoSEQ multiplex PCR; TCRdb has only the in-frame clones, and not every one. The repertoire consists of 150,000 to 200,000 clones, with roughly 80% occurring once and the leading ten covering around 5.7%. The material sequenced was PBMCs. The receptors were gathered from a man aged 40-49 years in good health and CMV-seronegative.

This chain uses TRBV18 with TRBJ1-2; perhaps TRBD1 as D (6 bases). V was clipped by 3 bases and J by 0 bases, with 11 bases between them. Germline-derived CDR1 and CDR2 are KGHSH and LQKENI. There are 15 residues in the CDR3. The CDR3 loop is CASSPSGTPNYGYTF. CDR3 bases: TGTGCCAGCTCACCCTCCGGGACACCTAACTATGGCTACACCTTC.

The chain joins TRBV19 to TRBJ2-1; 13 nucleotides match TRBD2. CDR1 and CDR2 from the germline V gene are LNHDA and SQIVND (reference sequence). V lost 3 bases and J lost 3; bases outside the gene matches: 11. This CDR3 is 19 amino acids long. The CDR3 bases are TGTGCCAGTAGTATTTCCGGACTAGCGGGAGCGCCGTTCTACAATGAGCAGTTCTTC. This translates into CASSISGLAGAPFYNEQFF. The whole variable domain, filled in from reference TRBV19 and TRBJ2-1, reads DGGITQSPKYLFRKEGQNVTLSCEQNLNHDAMYWYRQDPGQGLRLIYYSQIVNDFQKGDIAEGYSVSREKKESFPLTVTSAQKNPTAFYLCASSISGLAGAPFYNEQFFGPGTRLTVL.

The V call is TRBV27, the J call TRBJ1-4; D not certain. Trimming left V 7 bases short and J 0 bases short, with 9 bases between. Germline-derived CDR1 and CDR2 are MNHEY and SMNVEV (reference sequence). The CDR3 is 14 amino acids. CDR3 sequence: CASTSGATNEKLFF. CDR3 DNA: TGTGCCAGCACCTCGGGTGCAACTAATGAAAAACTGTTTTTT.

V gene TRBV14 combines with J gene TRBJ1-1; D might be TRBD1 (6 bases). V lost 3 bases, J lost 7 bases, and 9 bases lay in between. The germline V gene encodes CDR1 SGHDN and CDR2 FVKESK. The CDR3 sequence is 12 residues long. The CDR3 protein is CASSQTGFEAFF. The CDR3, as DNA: TGTGCCAGCAGCCAGACAGGTTTTGAAGCTTTCTTT.

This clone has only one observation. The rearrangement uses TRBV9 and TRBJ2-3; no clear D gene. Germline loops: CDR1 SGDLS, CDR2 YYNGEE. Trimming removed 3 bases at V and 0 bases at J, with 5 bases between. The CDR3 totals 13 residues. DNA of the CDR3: TGTGCCAGCAGCGCGTTTAGCACAGATACGCAGTATTTT. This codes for CASSAFSTDTQYF.

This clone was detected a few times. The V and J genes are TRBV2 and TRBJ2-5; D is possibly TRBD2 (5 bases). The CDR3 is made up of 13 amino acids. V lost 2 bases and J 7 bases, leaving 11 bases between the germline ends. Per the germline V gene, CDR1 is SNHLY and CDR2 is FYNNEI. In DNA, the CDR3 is TGTGCCAGCAGTGAAACAGTAGAGGGGACCCAGTACTTC. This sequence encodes CASSETVEGTQYF.

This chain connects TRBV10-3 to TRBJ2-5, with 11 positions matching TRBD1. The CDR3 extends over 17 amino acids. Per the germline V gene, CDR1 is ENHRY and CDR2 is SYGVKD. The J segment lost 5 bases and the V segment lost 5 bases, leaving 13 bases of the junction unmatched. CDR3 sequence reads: CAISKGQGGFERETQYF. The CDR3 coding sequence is TGTGCCATCAGTAAGGGACAGGGGGGTTTTGAAAGGGAGACCCAGTACTTC.

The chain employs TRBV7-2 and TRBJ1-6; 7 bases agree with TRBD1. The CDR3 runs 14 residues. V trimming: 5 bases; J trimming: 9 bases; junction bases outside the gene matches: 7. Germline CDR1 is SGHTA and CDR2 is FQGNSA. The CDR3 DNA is TGTGCCAGCAGCCCTAGGGGGCGCGGTTCACCCCTCCACTTT. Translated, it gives CASSPRGRGSPLHF.

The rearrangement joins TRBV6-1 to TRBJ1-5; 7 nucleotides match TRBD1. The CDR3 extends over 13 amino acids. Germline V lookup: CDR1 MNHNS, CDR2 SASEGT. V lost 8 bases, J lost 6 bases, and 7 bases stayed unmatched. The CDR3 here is CASSTGMVQPQHF. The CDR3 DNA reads TGTGCCAGCTCGACAGGGATGGTTCAGCCCCAGCATTTT.

The CDR3 sequence is CASSVDHLGSGANVLTF. DNA for the CDR3: TGTGCCAGCAGCGTAGACCACCTCGGCTCTGGGGCCAACGTCCTGACTTTC. V gene TRBV9 combines with J gene TRBJ2-6, with no clear D. The CDR3 length is 17 residues. V gave up 0 bases and J gave up 0 bases, with 10 bases separating them. CDR1 SGDLS and CDR2 YYNGEE come from the germline V gene.

The CDR3 spells CASSQDTGNTEAFF. The DNA of the CDR3 is TGCGCCAGCAGCCAAGACACAGGGAATACTGAAGCTTTCTTT. The chain employs TRBV4-3 and TRBJ1-1; D may be TRBD1 (6 bases). The CDR3 is 14 amino acids. Trimming removed 0 bases from V and 5 bases from J, with 10 bases in between. Germline values: CDR1 LGHNA, CDR2 YSLEER.

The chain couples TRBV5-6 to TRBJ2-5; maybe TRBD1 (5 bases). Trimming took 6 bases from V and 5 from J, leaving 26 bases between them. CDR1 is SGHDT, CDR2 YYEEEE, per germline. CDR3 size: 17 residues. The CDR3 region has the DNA TGTGCCAGCACTCAATGGAGTCGTACAGGACCTTCGGAGACCCAGTACTTC. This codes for CASTQWSRTGPSETQYF. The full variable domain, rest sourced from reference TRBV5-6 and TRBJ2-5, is DAGVTQSPTHLIKTRGQQVTLRCSPKSGHDTVSWYQQALGQGPQFIFQYYEEEERQRGNFPDRFSGHQFPNYSSELNVNALLLGDSALYLCASTQWSRTGPSETQYFGPGTRLLVL.

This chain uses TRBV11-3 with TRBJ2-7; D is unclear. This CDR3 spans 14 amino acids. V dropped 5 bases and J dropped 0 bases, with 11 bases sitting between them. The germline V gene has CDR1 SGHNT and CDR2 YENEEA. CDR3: CASSRVRSSYEQYF. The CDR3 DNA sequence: TGTGCCAGCAGCCGGGTTCGGAGCTCCTACGAGCAGTACTTC.

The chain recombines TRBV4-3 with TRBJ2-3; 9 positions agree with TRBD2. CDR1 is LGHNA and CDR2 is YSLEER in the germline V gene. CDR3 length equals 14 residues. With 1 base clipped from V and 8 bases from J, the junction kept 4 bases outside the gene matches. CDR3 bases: TGCGCCAGCAGCCAAGTAGCGGGAGTGGCTACGCAGTATTTT. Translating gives CASSQVAGVATQYF.

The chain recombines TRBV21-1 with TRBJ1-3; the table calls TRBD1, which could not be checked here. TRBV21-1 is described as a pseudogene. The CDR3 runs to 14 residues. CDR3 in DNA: TGTGCCAGCGGGGGACAGAACTCTGGAAACACCATATATTTT. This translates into CASGGQNSGNTIYF.

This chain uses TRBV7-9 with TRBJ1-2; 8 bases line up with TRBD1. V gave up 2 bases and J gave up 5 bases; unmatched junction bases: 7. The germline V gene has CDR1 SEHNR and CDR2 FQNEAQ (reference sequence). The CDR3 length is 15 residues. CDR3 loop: CASSLSGQGPYGYTF. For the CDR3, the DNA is TGTGCCAGCAGCTTATCCGGACAGGGCCCGTATGGCTACACCTTC. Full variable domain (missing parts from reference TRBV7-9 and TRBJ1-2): DTGVSQNPRHKITKRGQNVTFRCDPISEHNRLYWYRQTLGQGPEFLTYFQNEAQLEKSRLLSDRFSAERPKGSFSTLEIQRTEQGDSAMYLCASSLSGQGPYGYTFGSGTRLTVV.

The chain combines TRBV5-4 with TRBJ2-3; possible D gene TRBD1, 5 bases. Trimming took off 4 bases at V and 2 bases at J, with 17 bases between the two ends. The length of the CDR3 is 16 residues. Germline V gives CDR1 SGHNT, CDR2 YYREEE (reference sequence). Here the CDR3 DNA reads TGTGCCAGCAGCATCCAAGGGGTTAGGCACACAGATACGCAGTATTTT. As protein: CASSIQGVRHTDTQYF. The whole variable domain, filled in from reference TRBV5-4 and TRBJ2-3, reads ETGVTQSPTHLIKTRGQQVTLRCSSQSGHNTVSWYQQALGQGPQFIFQYYREEENGRGNFPPRFSGLQFPNYSSELNVNALELDDSALYLCASSIQGVRHTDTQYFGPGTRLTVL.

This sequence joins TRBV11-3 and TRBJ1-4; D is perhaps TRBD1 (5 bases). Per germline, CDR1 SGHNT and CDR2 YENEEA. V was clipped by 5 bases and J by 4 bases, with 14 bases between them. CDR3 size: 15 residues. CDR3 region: CASSLRQGGNEKLFF. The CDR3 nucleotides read TGTGCCAGCAGCCTGCGCCAGGGAGGTAATGAAAAACTGTTTTTT.

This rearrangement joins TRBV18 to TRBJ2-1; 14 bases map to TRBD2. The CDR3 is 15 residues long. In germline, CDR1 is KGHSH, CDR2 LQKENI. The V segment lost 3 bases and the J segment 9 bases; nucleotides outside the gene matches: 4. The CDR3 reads CASSPTSGGASEQFF. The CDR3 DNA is TGTGCCAGCTCACCGACTAGCGGGGGGGCGAGTGAGCAGTTCTTC.

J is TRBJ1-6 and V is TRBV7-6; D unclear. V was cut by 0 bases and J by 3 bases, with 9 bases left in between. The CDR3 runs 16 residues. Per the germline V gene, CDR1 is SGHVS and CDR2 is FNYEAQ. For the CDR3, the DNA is TGTGCCAGCAGCTTAGCGCCGACAAGCTATAATTCACCCCTCCACTTT. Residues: CASSLAPTSYNSPLHF.

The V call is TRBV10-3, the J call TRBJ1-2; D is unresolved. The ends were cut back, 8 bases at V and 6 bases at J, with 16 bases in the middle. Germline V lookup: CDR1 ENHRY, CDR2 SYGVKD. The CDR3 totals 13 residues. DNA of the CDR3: TGTGCCATCTTCGAGGCGGCGGTAGATGGCTACACCTTC. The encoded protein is CAIFEAAVDGYTF.